This T cell receptor beta chain comes out of a study of CD8+ T cells in alopecia areata. Background on the study: Tofacitinib exposure lasted 6 to 18 months, followed by 6 months off drug.

This clone has only a few counts. CDR1 is SGHTA and CDR2 is FQGNSA in the germline V gene. The CDR3 totals 14 residues. The V segment lost 5 bases and the J segment 7 bases; nucleotides outside the gene matches: 9. Reverse transcribed after extraction, RNA yielded cDNA as the sequencing template. Here immunoSEQ multiplex PCR was the method, and the copy in TCRdb shows in-frame clones only, minus some. This sample has approximately 180,000 clones, with 63% found just once. Peripheral blood and lesional scalp punch biopsies came from alopecia areata patients. Sequenced material: CD4+ T cells sorted from blood, taken at week 0. This receptor was taken from a human donor with alopecia areata. The chain is built from TRBV7-2 and TRBJ1-2; 8 bases match TRBD1. CDR3 nucleotide sequence: TGTGCCAGCAGCCAAGCCCGGACAGGGCTTGGCTACACCTTC. This sequence encodes CASSQARTGLGYTF.